The clone carrying this T cell receptor beta chain was counted a few times. The target antigen is unknown. This entry belongs to a study of early T cells in non-severe SARS-CoV-2 infection. Study-level information: The input, bulk RNA from unsorted whole blood, was sequenced, and chains were unpaired. Study-wide points: VDJdb-based annotation leaned toward anti-spike CD8 responses and missed private and CD4 specificities.

Tagging with unique molecular identifiers was applied to individual cDNA molecules. MiXCR was run by TCRdb on the 5' RACE reads, yielding one entry per CDR3 protein. This repertoire shows fewer than 35,000 distinct CDR3 sequences, 5.7% found once; its top ten account for approximately 5.8%. CDR3 size: 15 residues. Germline CDR1 and CDR2: LNHDA and SQIVND (reference sequence). Trimming removed 5 bases from V and 1 base from J; junction bases left unmatched: 3. Sequencing was done on a sample of whole blood. The receptor's source is an adult who was a healthcare worker with PCR-confirmed SARS-CoV-2 infection or an uninfected control (not recorded which). The rearrangement uses TRBV19 and TRBJ2-5; TRBD2 matches 11 bases. CDR3 coding DNA: TGTGCCAGTAGTGTTCTAGCGGGAGGCCAAGAGACCCAGTACTTC. Its protein product is CASSVLAGGQETQYF.